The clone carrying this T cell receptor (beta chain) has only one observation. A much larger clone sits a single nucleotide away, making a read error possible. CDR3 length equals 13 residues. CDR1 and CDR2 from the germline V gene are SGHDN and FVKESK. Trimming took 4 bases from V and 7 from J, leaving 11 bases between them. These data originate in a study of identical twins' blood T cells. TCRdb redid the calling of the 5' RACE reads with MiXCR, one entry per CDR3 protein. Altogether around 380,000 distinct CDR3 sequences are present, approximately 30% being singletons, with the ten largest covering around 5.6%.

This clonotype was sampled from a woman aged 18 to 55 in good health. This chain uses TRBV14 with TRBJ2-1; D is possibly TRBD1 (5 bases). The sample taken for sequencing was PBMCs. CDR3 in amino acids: CASSLQGSNEQFF. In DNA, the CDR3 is TGTGCCAGCAGCCTGCAGGGTTCGAATGAGCAGTTCTTC. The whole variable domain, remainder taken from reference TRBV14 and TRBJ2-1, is EAGVTQFPSHSVIEKGQTVTLRCDPISGHDNLYWYRRVMGKEIKFLLHFVKESKQDESGMPNNRFLAERTGGTYSTLKVQPAELEDSGVYFCASSLQGSNEQFFGPGTRLTVL.